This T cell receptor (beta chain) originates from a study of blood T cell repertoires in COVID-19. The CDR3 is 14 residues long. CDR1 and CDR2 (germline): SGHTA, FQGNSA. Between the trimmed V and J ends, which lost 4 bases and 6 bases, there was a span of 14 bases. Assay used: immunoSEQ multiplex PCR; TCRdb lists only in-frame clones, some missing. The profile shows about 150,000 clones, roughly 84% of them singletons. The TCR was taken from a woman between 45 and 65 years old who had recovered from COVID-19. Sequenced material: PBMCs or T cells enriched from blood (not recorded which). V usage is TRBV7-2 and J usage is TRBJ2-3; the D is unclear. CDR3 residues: CASSSGSTGDTQYF. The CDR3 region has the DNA TGTGCCAGCAGCTCGGGTTCTACCGGGGATACGCAGTATTTT.